This TCR beta chain was profiled in a study of T cells after yellow fever vaccination. General study findings and limits: Post-booster samples contained most primary-vaccination clones (about 96% CD4, around 90% CD8).

Template-switching 5'RACE yielded the TCR cDNA; a universal primer site and UMIs were added in the process. TCRdb called the 5' RACE reads again in MiXCR, with one record for every CDR3 protein. The sample yields fewer than 650,000 distinct CDR3 sequences, just over 20% seen once. Germline assignment: CDR1 WNHNN and CDR2 SYGVQD (reference sequence). Trimming took off 2 bases at V and 0 bases at J, with 5 bases between the two ends. The CDR3 sequence is 13 residues long. As to this clonotype: What it binds is unknown.

The V and J genes are TRBV10-1 and TRBJ2-7; the D is unclear. The sequencing here drew on PBMCs, taken 20 to 25 days after the first yellow fever vaccination. The sequence derives from a man in his late teens or twenties who received the YFV17D yellow fever vaccine. The chain's CDR3 is CASSEPDSYEQYF. The CDR3 nucleotides read TGCGCCAGCAGTGAGCCGGACTCCTACGAGCAGTACTTC.